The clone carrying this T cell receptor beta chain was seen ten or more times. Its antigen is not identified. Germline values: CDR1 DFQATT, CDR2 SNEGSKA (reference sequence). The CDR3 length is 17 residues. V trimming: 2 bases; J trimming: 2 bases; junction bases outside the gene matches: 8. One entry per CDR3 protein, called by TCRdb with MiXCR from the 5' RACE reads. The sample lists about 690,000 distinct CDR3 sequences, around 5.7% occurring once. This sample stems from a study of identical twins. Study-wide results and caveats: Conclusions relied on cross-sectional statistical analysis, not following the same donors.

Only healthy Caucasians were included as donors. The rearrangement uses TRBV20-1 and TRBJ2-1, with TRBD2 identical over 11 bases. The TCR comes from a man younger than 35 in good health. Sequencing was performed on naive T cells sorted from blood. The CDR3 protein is CSARPGLADTTYNEQFF. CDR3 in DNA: TGCAGTGCTAGACCGGGACTAGCGGACACTACCTACAATGAGCAGTTCTTC.